The 22 T cell receptor beta chains presented below share a single source sample, sequenced in a study of blood T cells in healthy people across ages. It was with a sample-barcoded 5' primer and a J-beta primer mix that a second PCR of roughly 6 to 12 cycles was run. TCRdb re-derived calls from the 5' RACE reads in MiXCR, one entry per CDR3 protein. The sample holds around 690,000 distinct CDR3 sequences, 58% seen once. The sequenced sample consisted of blood. The source of these receptors is a man between 60 and 75 years old in good health.

This chain joins TRBV7-2 and TRBJ2-3; 12 bases fit TRBD1. V was pared by 2 bases and J by 9 bases, with 6 bases of the junction left unmatched. The CDR3 consists of 15 residues. Germline CDR1 SGHTA, CDR2 FQGNSA. The chain's CDR3 is CASSLWGQGARTQYF. The CDR3 nucleotides read TGTGCCAGCAGCTTATGGGGACAGGGGGCGAGAACGCAGTATTTT.

This clonotype was counted once. The gene calls are TRBV3-1 and TRBJ1-6; 7 nucleotides agree with TRBD1. The CDR3 runs to 15 residues. The ends lost 2 bases at V and 7 bases at J; junction bases unmatched: 5. Germline CDR1 and CDR2: LGHDT and YNNKEL (reference sequence). The CDR3 DNA follows: TGTGCCAGCAGCCAACGACAGGGATGGAATTCACCCCTCCACTTT. Encoded protein: CASSQRQGWNSPLHF. The full variable domain, rest sourced from reference TRBV3-1 and TRBJ1-6, is DTAVSQTPKYLVTQMGNDKSIKCEQNLGHDTMYWYKQDSKKFLKIMFSYNNKELIINETVPNRFSPKSPDKAHLNLHINSLELGDSAVYFCASSQRQGWNSPLHFGNGTRLTVT.

The chain employs TRBV7-2 and TRBJ2-1, with D maybe TRBD2 (6 bases). Trimming stripped 6 bases from V and 9 bases from J, with 15 bases between. The germline V gene has CDR1 SGHTA and CDR2 FQGNSA. The length of the CDR3 is 13 residues. CDR3 coding DNA: TGTGCCAGCAGTTTACGGGAGATCGGTGAGCAGTTCTTC. It yields the protein CASSLREIGEQFF. Full variable domain (rest looked up from reference TRBV7-2 and TRBJ2-1): GAGVSQSPSNKVTEKGKDVELRCDPISGHTALYWYRQSLGQGLEFLIYFQGNSAPDKSGLPSDRFSAERTGGSVSTLTIQRTQQEDSAVYLCASSLREIGEQFFGPGTRLTVL.

This chain uses TRBV20-1 with TRBJ2-1; TRBD2 agrees at 11 bases. The CDR3 has 15 residues. V lost 4 bases, J lost 8 bases, and 10 bases stayed unmatched. Germline CDR1 reads DFQATT; CDR2 reads SNEGSKA (reference sequence). The CDR3 nucleotides are TGCAGTGCTAAATTAGCGGGGGGGCCTCAGGATGAGCAGTTCTTC. Protein sequence: CSAKLAGGPQDEQFF.

This clonotype was counted between two and nine times. The V call is TRBV27, the J call TRBJ2-5; D is ambiguous. The CDR3 totals 13 residues. CDR1 and CDR2 from the germline V gene are MNHEY and SMNVEV (reference sequence). The ends were cut back, 0 bases at V and 2 bases at J, with 4 bases in the middle. This chain's CDR3 is CASSLSFQETQYF. CDR3 in DNA: TGTGCCAGCAGTTTATCTTTTCAAGAGACCCAGTACTTC.

The J gene is TRBJ2-6, the V gene TRBV5-1; a weak D match, TRBD1 (6 bases). Germline CDR1 SGHRS, CDR2 YFSETQ. The CDR3 consists of 18 residues. Trimming removed 0 bases at V and 0 bases at J, with 13 bases between. This CDR3 is CASSLGLQGSSGANVLTF. DNA of the CDR3: TGCGCCAGCAGCTTGGGGCTCCAGGGGAGCTCTGGGGCCAACGTCCTGACTTTC. Looking up the rest from reference TRBV5-1 and TRBJ2-6 gives the full variable domain: KAGVTQTPRYLIKTRGQQVTLSCSPISGHRSVSWYQQTPGQGLQFLFEYFSETQRNKGNFPGRFSGRQFSNSRSEMNVSTLELGDSALYLCASSLGLQGSSGANVLTFGAGSRLTVL.

This sequence joins TRBV11-2 and TRBJ2-5; no clear D. The DNA end is a closer match to TRBJ2-7, so the J assignment may be wrong. Germline V gene data show CDR1 as SGHAT and CDR2 as FQNNGV. This CDR3 has 12 residues. This chain's CDR3 is CASSRNPYEQYF. CDR3 DNA sequence: TGTGCCAGCAGCCGGAACCCTTACGAGCAGTACTTC.

The sample holds one count of this clonotype. The chain recombines TRBV18 with TRBJ2-1; TRBD2 is a possible D gene (5 bases). The CDR3 is 15 residues long. CDR1 KGHSH and CDR2 LQKENI come from the germline V gene. V was cut by 3 bases and J by 0 bases, with 9 bases left in between. The CDR3 DNA reads as TGTGCCAGCTCACCGGCAGACTACTCCTACAATGAGCAGTTCTTC. Translated: CASSPADYSYNEQFF.

V gene TRBV6-1 combines with J gene TRBJ1-5; perhaps TRBD1 as D (5 bases). Germline V gene data show CDR1 as MNHNS and CDR2 as SASEGT. Between the trimmed V and J ends, which lost 5 bases and 6 bases, there was a span of 17 bases. This CDR3 is built from 15 residues. The CDR3 DNA follows: TGTGCCAGCAGTCCCTCTGTGGGGGGGGGTCAGCCCCAGCATTTT. Amino acids: CASSPSVGGGQPQHF.

The chain has TRBV12-3 or TRBV12-4 and TRBJ2-3; D is ambiguous. CDR3 length: 15 amino acids. V shed 3 bases and J shed 2 bases, with 12 bases lying between them. The chain's CDR3 is CASSLKLGSTDTQYF. DNA for the CDR3: TGTGCCAGCAGTTTGAAGCTAGGATCCACAGATACGCAGTATTTT.

This sequence joins TRBV20-1 and TRBJ1-1; no firm D call. Looked up from germline, CDR1 is DFQATT and CDR2 is SNEGSKA (reference sequence). This CDR3 spans 11 amino acids. Deletions cut 3 bases from V and 6 bases from J, with 8 bases between. The CDR3 DNA sequence: TGCAGTGCTAGTCGGATCGCTGAAGCTTTCTTT. It yields the protein CSASRIAEAFF.

The sample holds a few counts of this clonotype. V is TRBV10-3 and J is TRBJ2-7; 8 bases map to TRBD1. The CDR3 contains 13 residues. V lost 8 bases to trimming and J lost 4 bases; unmatched junction nucleotides: 7. Germline CDR1 ENHRY, CDR2 SYGVKD. The CDR3 DNA reads TGTGCCATCTCCCCAGGGGGCCGGTACGAGCAGTACTTC. It encodes CAISPGGRYEQYF.

The V and J genes are TRBV4-1 and TRBJ2-1, with D perhaps being TRBD1 or TRBD2 (5 bases each). This CDR3 contains 17 residues. Trimming shortened V by 0 bases and J by 9 bases, and 21 bases separated the two germline ends. In germline, CDR1 is MGHRA, CDR2 YSYEKL. CDR3 sequence (DNA): TGCGCCAGCAGCCAAGATCGGGGCGAAACCAGTGGGGGTGAGCAGTTCTTC. This encodes CASSQDRGETSGGEQFF.

The CDR3 DNA follows: TGTGCCAGCAGCTTAGGACTAGCGGGGCTCAATGAGCAGTTCTTC. As protein: CASSLGLAGLNEQFF. This chain connects TRBV11-2 to TRBJ2-1, with 11 bases identical to TRBD2. The germline gives CDR1 SGHAT, CDR2 FQNNGV. This CDR3 has 15 residues. The J segment lost 6 bases and the V segment lost 1 base, leaving 2 bases of the junction unmatched.

This chain links TRBV5-1 with TRBJ1-4; 7 positions agree with TRBD1. J was trimmed by 5 bases and V by 0 bases; bases with no gene match: 7. The CDR3 loop spans 16 amino acids. Germline lookup yields CDR1 SGHRS and CDR2 YFSETQ. In nucleotides, the CDR3 is TGCGCCAGCAGCTTGGCCTTAGGGGGCGCCAATGAAAAACTGTTTTTT. Translation gives CASSLALGGANEKLFF.

The J gene is TRBJ2-3, the V gene TRBV2; 7 nucleotides agree with TRBD1. V dropped 7 bases and J dropped 3; count of bases not matched to a gene: 4. The CDR3 is 13 residues long. Germline V gives CDR1 SNHLY, CDR2 FYNNEI. The CDR3 nucleotides are TGTGCCAGCACCGCGACAGGGACAGATACGCAGTATTTT. Protein sequence: CASTATGTDTQYF.

The chain is built from TRBV20-1 and TRBJ2-1; D is perhaps TRBD1 (6 bases). CDR1 is DFQATT, CDR2 SNEGSKA, per germline (reference sequence). The CDR3 consists of 14 residues. V lost 3 bases, J lost 3 bases, and 12 bases lay in between. CDR3 amino acids: CSASTGLLYNEQFF. In DNA form, the CDR3 reads TGCAGTGCTAGCACAGGGCTCCTCTACAATGAGCAGTTCTTC.

The J gene is TRBJ2-1, the V gene TRBV12-3 or TRBV12-4; TRBD2 is a possible D gene (6 bases). V dropped 1 base and J dropped 15 bases, with 16 bases sitting between them. The length of the CDR3 is 13 residues. CDR3 in amino acids: CASSLGERRGGFF. CDR3 sequence (DNA): TGTGCCAGCAGTTTAGGGGAGCGGCGGGGTGGGTTCTTC.

The chain is built from TRBV5-1 and TRBJ1-1; weak D call: TRBD1 (6 bases). V was trimmed by 4 bases and J by 4 bases, leaving 14 bases between them. Germline CDR1 SGHRS, CDR2 YFSETQ. The CDR3 contains 14 residues. The CDR3 coding sequence is TGCGCCAGCAGCGTACAGGGTTCGAGCACTGAAGCTTTCTTT. It codes for CASSVQGSSTEAFF. Full variable domain (outside the CDR3, taken from reference TRBV5-1 and TRBJ1-1): KAGVTQTPRYLIKTRGQQVTLSCSPISGHRSVSWYQQTPGQGLQFLFEYFSETQRNKGNFPGRFSGRQFSNSRSEMNVSTLELGDSALYLCASSVQGSSTEAFFGQGTRLTVV.

The chain joins TRBV28 to TRBJ1-4; D perhaps matches TRBD1 (5 bases). The length of the CDR3 is 11 residues. Trimming stripped 6 bases from V and 14 bases from J, with 13 bases between. Looked up from germline, CDR1 is MDHEN and CDR2 is SYDVKM. DNA for the CDR3: TGTGCCAGCAGAGAACCGGGACGCCTGTTTTTT. The encoded protein is CASREPGRLFF. The full variable domain, in which reference TRBV28 and TRBJ1-4 provide the parts outside the CDR3, is DVKVTQSSRYLVKRTGEKVFLECVQDMDHENMFWYRQDPGLGLRLIYFSYDVKMKEKGDIPEGYSVSREKKERFSLILESASTNQTSMYLCASREPGRLFFGSGTQLSVL.

This clonotype showed up just a few times. One end of the junction is discordant with germline, which a read error may explain. The chain carries TRBV7-2 and TRBJ2-5; 8 positions agree with TRBD2. The V gene's germline CDR1 is SGHTA and CDR2 FQGNSA. The CDR3 sequence is 14 residues long. For the CDR3, the DNA is TGTGCTAGCAGCCCGAGCGGGGGAAGAGAGACCCAGTACTTC. It encodes CASSPSGGRETQYF.

In its sample, this clonotype was seen a few times. This sequence joins TRBV6-5 and TRBJ2-7; D uncertain. The germline CDR1 and CDR2 sequences are MNHEY and SVGAGI. CDR3 length: 15 amino acids. The V end was cut by 0 bases, the J end by 0 bases, with 9 bases between. CDR3 residues: CASSYSGLPSYEQYF. CDR3 in DNA: TGTGCCAGCAGTTACTCAGGGCTCCCCTCCTACGAGCAGTACTTC.